This TCR beta chain stems from a study of response to subunit inactivated influenza vaccine. The study's findings and limits: A suggestion made by the authors is that each seasonal influenza vaccination recruits few new T cells.

Using its own MiXCR run on the RT-PCR reads, TCRdb lists one record per CDR3 protein. The table has a few hundred thousand distinct CDR3 sequences, 6% to 9% seen once. This clonotype was picked up a small number of times. Its target is unknown. The specimen comprised PBMCs from blood, sampled around 25 months after vaccination. The clonotype comes from a man between 50 and 75 years old who received an inactivated influenza vaccine.

As DNA, the CDR3 is TGTGCCAGCAGTTTCCACCGGACAGCTAACGAGCAGTACTTC. Translated, it gives CASSFHRTANEQYF. The chain joins TRBV27 to TRBJ2-7, with D possibly TRBD1 on 6 matching bases. V lost 3 bases and J 5 bases, leaving 14 bases between the germline ends. The CDR3 length is 14 residues. Germline V lookup: CDR1 MNHEY, CDR2 SMNVEV (reference sequence).